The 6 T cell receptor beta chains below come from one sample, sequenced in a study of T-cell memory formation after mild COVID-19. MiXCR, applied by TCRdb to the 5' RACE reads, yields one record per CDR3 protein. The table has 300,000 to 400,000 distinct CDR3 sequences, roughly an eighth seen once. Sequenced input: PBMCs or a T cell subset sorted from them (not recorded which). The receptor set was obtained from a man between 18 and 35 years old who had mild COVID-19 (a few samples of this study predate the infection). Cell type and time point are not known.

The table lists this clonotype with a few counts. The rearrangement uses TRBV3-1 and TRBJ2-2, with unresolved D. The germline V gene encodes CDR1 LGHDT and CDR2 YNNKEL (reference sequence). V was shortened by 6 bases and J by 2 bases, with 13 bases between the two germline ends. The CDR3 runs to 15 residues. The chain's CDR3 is CASSPPGRNTGELFF. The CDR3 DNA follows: TGTGCCAGCAGTCCCCCCGGCAGAAACACCGGGGAGCTGTTTTTT.

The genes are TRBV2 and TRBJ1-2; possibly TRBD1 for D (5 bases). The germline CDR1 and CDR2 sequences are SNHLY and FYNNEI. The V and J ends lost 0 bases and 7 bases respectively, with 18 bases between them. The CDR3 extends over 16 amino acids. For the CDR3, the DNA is TGTGCCAGCAGTGAAGCGCTAGGCACAGGATCTTTTGGCTACACCTTC. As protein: CASSEALGTGSFGYTF. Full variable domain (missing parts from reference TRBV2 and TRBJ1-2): EPEVTQTPSHQVTQMGQEVILRCVPISNHLYFYWYRQILGQKVEFLVSFYNNEISEKSEIFDDQFSVERPDGSNFTLKIRSTKLEDSAMYFCASSEALGTGSFGYTFGSGTRLTVV.

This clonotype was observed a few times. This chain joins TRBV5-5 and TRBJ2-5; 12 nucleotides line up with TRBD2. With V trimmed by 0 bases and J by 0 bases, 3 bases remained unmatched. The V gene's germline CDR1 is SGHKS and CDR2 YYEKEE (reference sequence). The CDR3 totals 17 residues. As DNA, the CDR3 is TGTGCCAGCAGCTTGGAGCGACTAGCGGGGGACCAAGAGACCCAGTACTTC. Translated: CASSLERLAGDQETQYF.

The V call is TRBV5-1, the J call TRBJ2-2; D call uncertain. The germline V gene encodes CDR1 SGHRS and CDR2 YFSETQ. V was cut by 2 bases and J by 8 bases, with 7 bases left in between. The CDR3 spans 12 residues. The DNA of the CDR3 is TGCGCCAGCAGCTTTAACTCAGGGGAGCTGTTTTTT. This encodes CASSFNSGELFF. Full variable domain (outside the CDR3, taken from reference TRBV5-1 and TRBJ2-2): KAGVTQTPRYLIKTRGQQVTLSCSPISGHRSVSWYQQTPGQGLQFLFEYFSETQRNKGNFPGRFSGRQFSNSRSEMNVSTLELGDSALYLCASSFNSGELFFGEGSRLTVL.

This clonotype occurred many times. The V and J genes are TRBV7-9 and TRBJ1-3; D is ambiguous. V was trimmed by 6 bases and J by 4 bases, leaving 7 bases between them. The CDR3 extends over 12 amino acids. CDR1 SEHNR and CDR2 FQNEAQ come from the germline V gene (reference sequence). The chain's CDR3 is CASSLGGNTIYF. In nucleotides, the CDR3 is TGTGCCAGCAGTCTAGGGGGAAACACCATATATTTT.

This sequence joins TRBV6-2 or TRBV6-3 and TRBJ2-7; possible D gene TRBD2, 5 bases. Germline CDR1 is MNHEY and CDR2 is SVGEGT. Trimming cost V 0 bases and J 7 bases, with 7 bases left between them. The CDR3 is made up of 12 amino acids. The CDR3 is CASSYSTGEQYF. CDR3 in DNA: TGTGCCAGCAGTTACTCTACGGGAGAGCAGTACTTC.